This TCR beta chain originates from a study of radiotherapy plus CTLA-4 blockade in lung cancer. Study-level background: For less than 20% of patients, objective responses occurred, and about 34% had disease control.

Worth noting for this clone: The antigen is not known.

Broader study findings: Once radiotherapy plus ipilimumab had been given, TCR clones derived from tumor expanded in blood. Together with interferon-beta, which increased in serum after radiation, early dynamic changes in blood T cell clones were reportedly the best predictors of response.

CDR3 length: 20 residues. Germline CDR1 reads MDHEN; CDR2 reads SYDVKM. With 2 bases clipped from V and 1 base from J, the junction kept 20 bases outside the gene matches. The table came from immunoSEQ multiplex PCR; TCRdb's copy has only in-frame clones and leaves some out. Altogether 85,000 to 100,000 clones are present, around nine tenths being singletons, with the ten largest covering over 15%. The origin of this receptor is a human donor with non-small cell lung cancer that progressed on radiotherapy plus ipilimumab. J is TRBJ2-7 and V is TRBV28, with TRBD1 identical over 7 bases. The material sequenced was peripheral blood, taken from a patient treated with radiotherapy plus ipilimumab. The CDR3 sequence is CASSLGKTGKTPDPSYEQYF. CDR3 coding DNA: TGTGCCAGCAGTTTAGGAAAGACAGGGAAGACTCCAGACCCATCCTACGAGCAGTACTTC.